This is a list of T cell receptor beta chains from one sample in a study of identical twins. TCRdb re-derived calls from the 5' RACE reads in MiXCR, one entry per CDR3 protein. The sample holds under 900,000 distinct CDR3 sequences; 12% are singletons and the top ten take around 1.5%. These data are also associated with another study on yellow fever vaccine responses in identical twins.

What was sequenced was PBMCs. These receptors all stem from a young woman in good health. Each CDR3 is given with its conserved first and last residue. The D gene is left open where the match is weak. Only some rows state a clone size, as once, few, many or a class for expanded clones.

TRBJ2-3,-,TRBD2,TRBV6-2/TRBV6-3,TGTGCCAGCAGTTACGGGACTAGCGGAAAAAAAGATACGCAGTATTTT,CASSYGTSGKKDTQYF
TRBJ1-2,-,TRBD1,TRBV20-1,TGCAGTGCGAACACAGGGGCGAACTATGGCTACACCTTC,CSANTGANYGYTF
TRBJ1-5,-,-,TRBV24-1,TGTGCCACCAGTGATCTCGACAGCAGGAAGCCCCAGCATTTT,CATSDLDSRKPQHF
TRBJ1-1,many,-,TRBV12-3/TRBV12-4,TGTGCCAGCATGGAGAACACTGAAGCTTTCTTT,CASMENTEAFF
TRBJ2-3,-,-,TRBV5-5,TGTGCCAGCAGCGTTCTGGACAGACCAACTAGCACAGATACGCAGTATTTT,CASSVLDRPTSTDTQYF
TRBJ2-1,-,TRBD2,TRBV12-3/TRBV12-4,TGTGCCAGCAGTACGTTAAGTAGCGGGGGGGACAATGAGCAGTTCTTC,CASSTLSSGGDNEQFF
TRBJ2-3,-,-,TRBV5-1,TGCGCCAGCAGCCCGGGCGGCGGGCAGTATTTT,CASSPGGGQYF
TRBJ2-1,-,-,TRBV6-6,TGTGCCAGCCTGGCGGGATACAATGAGCAGTTCTTC,CASLAGYNEQFF
TRBJ1-2,few,TRBD1,TRBV28,TGTGCCAGCAGACGAGGACAGGACTATGGCTACACCTTC,CASRRGQDYGYTF
TRBJ2-7,few,TRBD1,TRBV14,TGTGCCAGCAGCCTGGACAGGGCCCACGAGCAGTACTTC,CASSLDRAHEQYF
TRBJ2-7,few,-,TRBV10-3,TGTGCCATCAGTGAAGCGGTGACCTACGAGCAGTACTTC,CAISEAVTYEQYF
TRBJ2-2,-,TRBD1,TRBV24-1,TGTGCCACCAGTGATTTCCGGGACAGGGGGCGAGGCACCGGGGAGCTGTTTTTT,CATSDFRDRGRGTGELFF
TRBJ1-2,few,-,TRBV12-3/TRBV12-4,TGTGCCAGCAGTTCCGCAGATGGAAACTATGGCTACACCTTC,CASSSADGNYGYTF
TRBJ1-2,-,-,TRBV27,TGTGCCAGCAGTTTATCCGGGGGGAACTATGGCTACACCTTC,CASSLSGGNYGYTF
TRBJ1-1,-,-,TRBV20-1,TGCAGTGCTAGTGACAAGAACACTGAAGCTTTCTTT,CSASDKNTEAFF
TRBJ2-1,many,-,TRBV11-2,TGTGCCAGCAGCTTAGAGTGGGCGGACTACAATGAGCAGTTCTTC,CASSLEWADYNEQFF
TRBJ2-7,-,-,TRBV20-1,TGCAGTGCTAGAGGCCAGACCAACTACGCGCAGTACTTC,CSARGQTNYAQYF
TRBJ1-5,few,TRBD1,TRBV3-1,TGTGCCAGCAGCGAGACAGGGGTCGGGCAGCCCCAGCATTTT,CASSETGVGQPQHF
TRBJ1-5,few,-,TRBV20-1,TGCAGTGCTAGTGGGGGCGTGGGTCAGCCCCAGCATTTT,CSASGGVGQPQHF
TRBJ1-4,-,TRBD1,TRBV18,TGTGCCAGCTCACCATGGACAGGGGGAGGCGAAAAACTGTTTTTT,CASSPWTGGGEKLFF
TRBJ2-2,few,-,TRBV11-3,TGTGCCAGCAGCCCACGAACAGGATCAGGGGCCCACGGGGAGCTGTTTTTT,CASSPRTGSGAHGELFF
TRBJ2-4,few,-,TRBV10-3,TGTGCCATCAGTGAGTCTAGCGGAGTTCTTACAAACATTCAGTACTTC,CAISESSGVLTNIQYF
TRBJ2-1,-,-,TRBV29-1,TGCAGCGTTGAAGCAATCCACAATGAGCAGTTCTTC,CSVEAIHNEQFF
TRBJ2-1,-,-,TRBV24-1,TGTGCCACCAGTGAGTCCGGACGCGGGAACTACAATGAGCAGTTCTTC,CATSESGRGNYNEQFF
TRBJ1-2,-,TRBD1,TRBV20-1,TGCAGTGTTGTGGACAGGGGAGACGGCTACACCTTC,CSVVDRGDGYTF
TRBJ2-1,-,-,TRBV2,TGTGCCAGCAGTGAGACTAGTTTCCATGAGCAGTTCTTC,CASSETSFHEQFF
TRBJ2-7,-,TRBD2,TRBV6-1,TGTGCCAGCAGTATCGGACTAGCGGAAGAGCAGTACTTC,CASSIGLAEEQYF
TRBJ1-2,few,TRBD1,TRBV7-8,TGTGCCAGCAGCTTAGCGCGGTCAGGACAGGGGGCTCTTGGTGGCTACACCTTC,CASSLARSGQGALGGYTF
TRBJ2-1,many,TRBD2,TRBV5-1,TGCGCCAGCACCCGTGCGGGACTAGATGGTGATGAGCAGTTCTTC,CASTRAGLDGDEQFF
TRBJ2-1,few,-,TRBV27,TGTGCCAGCAGCTTAGCGTTAGGGCTGAGTGTTGAGCAGTTCTTC,CASSLALGLSVEQFF
TRBJ2-1,few,-,TRBV28,TGTGCCAGCAGTTTCGGTGACAGACTCTACAATGAGCAGTTCTTC,CASSFGDRLYNEQFF
TRBJ2-5,-,TRBD1,TRBV29-1,TGCAGCGTTCCCCCGCAGGGGGCATCGACCCAGTACTTC,CSVPPQGASTQYF
TRBJ2-7,many,TRBD2,TRBV12-3/TRBV12-4,TGTGCCAGCAGTTTAGTTTTCGGGCTAGCGGGGGACGAGCAGTACTTC,CASSLVFGLAGDEQYF
TRBJ2-7,few,-,TRBV7-2,TGTGCCAGCAGCTTAGATGTAGTGAACGAGCAGTACTTC,CASSLDVVNEQYF
TRBJ2-2,-,TRBD2,TRBV2,TGTGCCAGCAGTGATTTGCGGGAGGCCACCGGGGAGCTGTTTTTT,CASSDLREATGELFF
TRBJ2-4,many,-,TRBV12-3/TRBV12-4,TGTGCCAGCAGTTTGGAATGGGCCAAAAACATTCAGTACTTC,CASSLEWAKNIQYF
TRBJ1-1,-,-,TRBV4-1,TGCGCCAGCAGCCGGAACGGGAACACTGAAGCTTTCTTT,CASSRNGNTEAFF
TRBJ2-1,-,TRBD2,TRBV29-1,TGCAGCGTTAAGCGGGGGGTAGTTGATGAGCAGTTCTTC,CSVKRGVVDEQFF
TRBJ2-1,few,-,TRBV9,TGTGCCAGCAGCGTAGAAACAGCTCCCTACAATGAGCAGTTCTTC,CASSVETAPYNEQFF
TRBJ2-5,few,TRBD1,TRBV7-8,TGTGCCAGCAGCGGGCGGGAACGGACAGGGTTGGAGACCCAGTACTTC,CASSGRERTGLETQYF
TRBJ2-7,once,-,TRBV5-5,TGTGCCAGCAGCCCCAGGGGAGAGGGCGAGCAGTACTTC,CASSPRGEGEQYF
TRBJ1-2,-,-,TRBV7-9,TGTGCCAGCAGCTCGGACAGTACGGTGCCGCGGGACTATGGCTACACCTTC,CASSSDSTVPRDYGYTF